This note documents a single T cell receptor beta chain sequence. Repertoires were generated with immunoSEQ multiplex PCR, while TCRdb's copy carries only in-frame clones and drops some. The sample lists 70,000 to 85,000 clones; roughly 90% were seen once. The entry originates in a study of blood T cell repertoires in COVID-19. The sequenced sample was peripheral blood. The receptor's source is a human donor in a cohort sampled during active COVID-19.

The CDR3 DNA follows: TGTGCCAGCAGTTTTGACAGAAGGGGCTATGGCTACACCTTC. This encodes CASSFDRRGYGYTF. The genes are TRBV28 and TRBJ1-2; D might be TRBD1 (5 bases). Germline lookup yields CDR1 MDHEN and CDR2 SYDVKM. This CDR3 is built from 14 residues. Trimming removed 3 bases from V and 4 bases from J, with 12 bases in between.